These T cell receptor beta chains were read from a single sample in a study of blood T cell repertoires in COVID-19. Some clones are missing from TCRdb's copy, which holds only in-frame ones; the method was immunoSEQ multiplex PCR. Of roughly 160,000 clones detected, 79% appear once; the ten largest clones hold roughly 8%. The sample was peripheral blood. These receptors came from a woman aged 55-69 years with COVID-19, enrolled during active disease. CDR3s leave out the opening cysteine and the closing phenylalanine or tryptophan. Clone size, where shown, is once, few, many, or a class for clones that have expanded.

11 | TRBV5-6 | NA | ASSFTYTYEQY
9 | TRBV6-5 | NA | ASEGTKPQH
14 | TRBV28 | NA | ASSPMETSGQETQY
14 | TRBV5-1 | NA | ASSTVGQGATDTQY
12 | TRBV5-1 | NA | ASSLERGGNEQF
12 | TRBV6-2/TRBV6-3 | NA | ASSFGQGISPLH
11 | TRBV6-6 | NA | AGSRGANEKLF
10 | TRBV19 | NA | ASKEAPRGYT
15 | TRBV25-1 | NA | ASSESKTSGLFYEQY
11 | TRBV12-3/TRBV12-4 | many | ASSSGLNYGYT
13 | TRBV28 | NA | ASSFGTGSNSPLH
13 | TRBV2 | NA | ASSEGGQVSYEQY
12 | TRBV2 | NA | ASSEMGPTGELF
14 | TRBV28 | NA | ASSYKEEARTYEQY
15 | TRBV10-2 | once | ASSESKGQAPNYGYT
14 | TRBV6-5 | few | ASSYRRQGGSYGYT
16 | TRBV7-3 | NA | ASSFRPTGTGIKYGYT
11 | TRBV28 | NA | ASNRDSPYEQY
14 | TRBV5-1 | NA | ASSLALQSDYDTQY
13 | TRBV27 | NA | ASRISLNDVVGYT
14 | TRBV7-2 | NA | ASSPRLAGTTDTQY
14 | TRBV2 | once | ASRATRGVGTDTQY
11 | TRBV7-3 | few | ASSPDGNYGYT
13 | TRBV11-3 | NA | ASSLSGESYNEQF
12 | TRBV7-9 | NA | ASSFDRFPYEQY
14 | TRBV7-8 | NA | ASTAYETGVGGEAF
11 | TRBV29-1 | few | SVAWTGDYEQY
11 | TRBV10-2 | NA | ASSEGVARPQH
12 | TRBV7-9 | NA | ASSPNPTGNTIY
14 | TRBV10-2 | many | ASSGGRGASTDTQY
15 | TRBV5-4 | few | ASSREVQGAVTGELF
13 | TRBV15 | NA | ATSRPTGLISPLH
11 | TRBV27 | NA | ASSFGLWETQY
14 | TRBV13 | NA | ASSSLAGQGAREQY
11 | TRBV28 | NA | ASSLRNTGELF
12 | TRBV2 | NA | ASSVGQGFGKLF
10 | TRBV11-1 | NA | ASSTLGSEQF
14 | TRBV3-1/TRBV3-2 | NA | ASSQGFGSDNSPLH
12 | TRBV9 | few | ASSVAGLDTEAF
11 | TRBV28 | NA | ASSIYRGYEQY
14 | TRBV9 | NA | ASSPRGGSYQETQY
15 | TRBV5-6 | NA | ASSLRRGSVTNEKLF
13 | TRBV18 | NA | ASSPPRTGGLGYT
12 | TRBV30 | NA | AWSVNRGGGEQY
11 | TRBV14 | NA | ASSHDGRDEQF
14 | TRBV5-1 | NA | ASSLKGGRPQETQY
13 | TRBV5-4 | NA | ASSIPTGNTDTQY
15 | TRBV5-1 | NA | ASSLADKTANTGELF
12 | TRBV15 | few | ATSREGEDQPQH
12 | TRBV3-1/TRBV3-2 | NA | ASSQVSRDTEQF
13 | TRBV28 | NA | ASNSGGDANQPQH